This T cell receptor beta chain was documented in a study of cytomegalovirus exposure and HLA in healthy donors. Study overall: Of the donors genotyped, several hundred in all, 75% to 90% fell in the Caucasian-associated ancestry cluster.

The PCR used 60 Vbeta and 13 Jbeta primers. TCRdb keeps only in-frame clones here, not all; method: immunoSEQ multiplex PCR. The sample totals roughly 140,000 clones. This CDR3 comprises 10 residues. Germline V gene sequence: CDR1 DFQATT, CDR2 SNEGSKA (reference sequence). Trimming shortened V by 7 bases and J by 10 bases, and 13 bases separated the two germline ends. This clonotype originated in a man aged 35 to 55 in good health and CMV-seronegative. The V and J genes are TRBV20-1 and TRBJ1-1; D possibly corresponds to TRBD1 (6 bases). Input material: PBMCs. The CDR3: CSVVEGGAFF. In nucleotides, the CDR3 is TGCAGTGTCGTGGAAGGGGGAGCTTTCTTT.